Following are 27 T cell receptor beta chains from one sample sequenced in a study of cytomegalovirus exposure and HLA in healthy donors. PCR primers comprised 60 Vbeta and 13 Jbeta primers. The repertoire was sequenced with immunoSEQ multiplex PCR; TCRdb's copy has only in-frame clones and lacks some. The sample has 200,000 to 250,000 clones; approximately 81% are singletons. The sample taken for sequencing was PBMCs. The receptors were sampled from a woman aged 55-69 years in good health and CMV-seropositive.

The V and J genes are TRBV4-2 and TRBJ2-5, with 8 bases fitting TRBD2. Germline lookup yields CDR1 LGHNA and CDR2 YNFKEQ. CDR3 length: 14 amino acids. With V trimmed by 1 base and J by 2 bases, 0 bases remained unmatched. As DNA, the CDR3 is TGTGCCAGCAGCCAAGTAGCGGGACAAGAGACCCAGTACTTC. Encoded protein: CASSQVAGQETQYF.

This chain uses TRBV30 with TRBJ2-1; 10 bases agree with TRBD1. Losses at the gene ends were 1 base for V and 6 bases for J; bases not matched to a gene: 15. The length of the CDR3 is 18 residues. Looked up from germline, CDR1 is GTSNPN and CDR2 is SVGIG (reference sequence). The DNA for the CDR3 is TGTGCCTGGAGTGCCCCGGAGCTTGGGACAGGGGCTTTCAATGAGCAGTTCTTC. Translation gives CAWSAPELGTGAFNEQFF.

The CDR3 protein is CASSLRQGAREQYF. CDR3 in DNA: TGTGCCAGCAGCTTGAGACAGGGGGCTCGTGAGCAGTACTTC. The chain employs TRBV5-4 and TRBJ2-7; 10 positions match TRBD1. The germline V gene encodes CDR1 SGHNT and CDR2 YYREEE (reference sequence). CDR3 length equals 14 residues. J lost 7 bases, V lost 1 base, and 5 bases had no gene match.

The chain recombines TRBV7-9 with TRBJ1-1; D is undetermined. Per the germline V gene, CDR1 is SEHNR and CDR2 is FQNEAQ (reference sequence). This CDR3 contains 15 residues. Trimming took 5 bases from V and 7 from J, leaving 20 bases between them. The CDR3 sequence: CASSPTLRHSREAFF. Written as DNA, the CDR3 is TGTGCCAGCAGCCCCACTTTAAGACACAGCCGTGAAGCTTTCTTT.

This rearrangement joins TRBV5-5 to TRBJ1-2; TRBD1 might be the D (5 bases). CDR1 and CDR2 from the germline V gene are SGHKS and YYEKEE (reference sequence). The V gene lost 0 bases and the J gene lost 4 bases, with 16 bases spanning the gap. The CDR3 consists of 16 residues. CDR3 nucleotide sequence: TGTGCCAGCAGCTTGGGTGGCCCGGACACCTCCTATGGCTACACCTTC. This translates into CASSLGGPDTSYGYTF.

J is TRBJ1-1 and V is TRBV6-5; D perhaps matches TRBD1 (6 bases). This CDR3 spans 14 amino acids. V shed 5 bases and J shed 1 base, with 11 bases lying between them. The germline V gene encodes CDR1 MNHEY and CDR2 SVGAGI. CDR3 amino acids: CASSIQGQNTEAFF. The CDR3, as DNA: TGTGCCAGCAGTATACAGGGCCAGAACACTGAAGCTTTCTTT.

This clone was seen only a few times. The chain has TRBV5-4 and TRBJ2-7, with 12 bases aligning to TRBD1. The CDR3 runs 17 residues. Germline V gives CDR1 SGHNT, CDR2 YYREEE (reference sequence). The V and J ends lost 1 base and 0 bases, in that order; junction bases with no gene match: 5. The CDR3 sequence is CASSLPPGQGASYEQYF. CDR3 in DNA: TGTGCCAGCAGCTTGCCCCCGGGACAGGGGGCCTCCTACGAGCAGTACTTC.

V and J are TRBV29-1 and TRBJ2-7; no firm D call. This CDR3 has 14 residues. The V end was cut by 4 bases, the J end by 3 bases, with 16 bases between. Germline CDR1 is SQVTM and CDR2 is ANQGSEA. The CDR3 here is CSVATALPYYEQYF. In nucleotides, the CDR3 is TGCAGCGTTGCTACAGCCCTTCCGTACTACGAGCAGTACTTC.

The chain carries TRBV13 and TRBJ1-1; D uncertain. Germline lookup yields CDR1 PRHDT and CDR2 FYEKMQ (reference sequence). The V and J ends lost 5 bases and 3 bases respectively, with 16 bases between them. The CDR3 is 15 amino acids. CDR3 region: CASSPTPGEDTEAFF. In DNA, the CDR3 is TGTGCCAGCAGCCCAACCCCCGGGGAAGACACTGAAGCTTTCTTT.

The chain joins TRBV5-1 to TRBJ1-1, with a tentative D call TRBD1 (6 bases). CDR3 size: 15 residues. Deletions cut 4 bases from V and 4 bases from J, with 17 bases between. Germline values: CDR1 SGHRS, CDR2 YFSETQ. As DNA, the CDR3 is TGCGCCAGCAGCGTAGGGAACAGGGAAGGCACTGAAGCTTTCTTT. This gives the protein CASSVGNREGTEAFF.

The CDR3 sequence: CASSEVVAGAYEQYF. The CDR3 DNA reads TGTGCCAGCAGTGAAGTTGTAGCGGGAGCATACGAGCAGTACTTC. The genes are TRBV2 and TRBJ2-7, with TRBD2 matching over 9 bases. From germline, CDR1 is SNHLY and CDR2 FYNNEI. The trim removed 1 base at V and 4 bases at J, leaving 5 bases unmatched. The CDR3 totals 15 residues.

This chain's CDR3 is CASSPMGGYTEAFF. DNA for the CDR3: TGTGCCAGCAGCCCTATGGGAGGATACACTGAAGCTTTCTTT. The V call is TRBV7-9, the J call TRBJ1-1; unclear D gene. Per germline, CDR1 SEHNR and CDR2 FQNEAQ (reference sequence). The CDR3 is 14 residues long. V lost 5 bases and J 3 bases, leaving 13 bases between the germline ends.

This clone was recorded a few times. Other DNA sequences in the same sample also yield this CDR3. V usage is TRBV6-1 and J usage is TRBJ2-5, with D maybe TRBD2 (9 bases). Per the germline V gene, CDR1 is MNHNS and CDR2 is SASEGT. This CDR3 has 15 amino acids. V lost 7 bases, J lost 2 bases, and 17 bases lay in between. The CDR3 region is CASKGQAGGQETQYF. CDR3 DNA sequence: TGTGCCAGCAAGGGACAGGCGGGAGGGCAAGAGACCCAGTACTTC.

This clone has a single count. This chain links TRBV5-6 with TRBJ1-5, with D perhaps matching TRBD1 (5 bases). Germline V gene sequence: CDR1 SGHDT, CDR2 YYEEEE. The CDR3 totals 15 residues. Trimming took 3 bases from V and 3 from J, leaving 13 bases between them. This CDR3 is CASSSRAGTNQPQHF. The CDR3 DNA sequence: TGTGCCAGCAGCTCCCGCGCGGGGACCAATCAGCCCCAGCATTTT.

The chain recombines TRBV29-1 with TRBJ1-3, with D hard to call. This CDR3 has 14 amino acids. V was cut by 0 bases and J by 0 bases, with 6 bases left in between. Looked up from germline, CDR1 is SQVTM and CDR2 is ANQGSEA. CDR3 loop: CSVEDRHSGNTIYF. In nucleotides, the CDR3 is TGCAGCGTTGAAGATAGACACTCTGGAAACACCATATATTTT.

The CDR3 loop reads CASLEAGSSSDTQYF. The DNA for the CDR3 is TGTGCCAGCCTAGAGGCGGGATCTAGCTCAGATACGCAGTATTTT. This chain joins TRBV5-4 and TRBJ2-3; the D gene is possibly TRBD2 (6 bases). V was cut by 7 bases and J by 4 bases, with 19 bases left in between. This CDR3 comprises 15 residues. CDR1 and CDR2 from the germline V gene are SGHNT and YYREEE (reference sequence). Full variable domain (missing parts from reference TRBV5-4 and TRBJ2-3): ETGVTQSPTHLIKTRGQQVTLRCSSQSGHNTVSWYQQALGQGPQFIFQYYREEENGRGNFPPRFSGLQFPNYSSELNVNALELDDSALYLCASLEAGSSSDTQYFGPGTRLTVL.

The gene calls are TRBV5-6 and TRBJ2-3; 13 nucleotides line up with TRBD2. V dropped 4 bases and J dropped 3; count of bases not matched to a gene: 8. Per the germline V gene, CDR1 is SGHDT and CDR2 is YYEEEE. CDR3 length equals 17 residues. CDR3 sequence reads: CASSLGTSGTGTDTQYF. Here the CDR3 DNA reads TGTGCCAGCAGCCTCGGGACTAGCGGGACGGGTACAGATACGCAGTATTTT.

The CDR3 is CASSSQGSSYTF. CDR3 in DNA: TGTGCCAGCAGCTCTCAGGGCAGTAGCTACACCTTC. The chain employs TRBV7-9 and TRBJ1-2; TRBD1 is a possible D gene (5 bases). Germline CDR1 SEHNR, CDR2 FQNEAQ (reference sequence). The CDR3 sequence is 12 residues long. The germline V and J ends were trimmed by 4 bases and 9 bases, with 12 bases remaining between them.

The rearrangement joins TRBV5-1 to TRBJ2-1; D possibly corresponds to TRBD2 (6 bases). V dropped 1 base and J dropped 6 bases, with 14 bases sitting between them. CDR3 length: 15 amino acids. CDR1 and CDR2 from the germline V gene are SGHRS and YFSETQ. CDR3: CASSLLSGVGNEQFF. CDR3 coding DNA: TGCGCCAGCAGCTTGTTGTCGGGAGTAGGCAATGAGCAGTTCTTC.

The chain joins TRBV28 to TRBJ2-2; unclear D gene. The V end was cut by 3 bases, the J end by 4 bases, with 6 bases between. Germline lookup yields CDR1 MDHEN and CDR2 SYDVKM. This CDR3 comprises 13 residues. As DNA, the CDR3 is TGTGCCAGCAGTTTGAGCCTCACCGGGGAGCTGTTTTTT. Translation gives CASSLSLTGELFF.

This clone showed up just a few times. This rearrangement joins TRBV18 to TRBJ2-5, with 7 bases that match TRBD1. The better agreement between TRBJ2-7 and the DNA end casts doubt on the J call. CDR1 is KGHSH, CDR2 LQKENI, per germline. The CDR3 runs 16 residues. CDR3 loop: CASSPPLQGSPYEQYF. CDR3 nucleotides: TGTGCCAGCTCACCACCCCTACAGGGGTCCCCCTACGAGCAGTACTTC.

The sample holds a few counts of this clone. This chain connects TRBV27 to TRBJ1-5; the D gene is possibly TRBD1 (5 bases). CDR1 is MNHEY, CDR2 SMNVEV, per germline (reference sequence). The CDR3 runs to 14 residues. Trimming removed 3 bases at V and 6 bases at J, with 12 bases between. The CDR3 region is CASSFAGPGQPQHF. The CDR3 DNA is TGTGCCAGCAGTTTCGCGGGGCCGGGTCAGCCCCAGCATTTT.

The chain is built from TRBV4-1 and TRBJ2-1, with a tentative D call TRBD2 (5 bases). V gave up 8 bases and J gave up 9 bases, with 14 bases separating them. Germline CDR1 and CDR2: MGHRA and YSYEKL. The CDR3 runs to 12 residues. The CDR3 reads CASSRTGSEQFF. Written as DNA, the CDR3 is TGCGCCAGCTCCAGGACGGGGAGTGAGCAGTTCTTC.

The chain combines TRBV6-5 with TRBJ2-5, with D uncertain. V was trimmed by 0 bases and J by 1 base, leaving 9 bases between them. The length of the CDR3 is 15 residues. CDR1 is MNHEY, CDR2 SVGAGI, per germline. CDR3 bases: TGTGCCAGCAGTTACTCCGCGGTAACCCAAGAGACCCAGTACTTC. It yields the protein CASSYSAVTQETQYF.

This clone was seen only a few times. This chain links TRBV6-5 with TRBJ2-1, with a tentative D call TRBD2 (5 bases). Germline loops: CDR1 MNHEY, CDR2 SVGAGI. The CDR3 is 13 amino acids. Trimming removed 5 bases from V and 7 bases from J, with 12 bases in between. CDR3 DNA sequence: TGTGCCAGCAGTCCCCAGAGAGGGAATGAGCAGTTCTTC. Protein: CASSPQRGNEQFF.

CDR3 loop: CATSDRGFIGYTF. CDR3 sequence (DNA): TGTGCCACTTCGGACAGGGGATTCATCGGCTACACCTTC. The rearrangement uses TRBV6-1 and TRBJ1-2, with TRBD1 matching over 9 bases. The CDR3 length is 13 residues. Germline-derived CDR1 and CDR2 are MNHNS and SASEGT. V was pared by 10 bases and J by 8 bases, with 11 bases of the junction left unmatched.

The V gene is TRBV5-5, the J gene TRBJ1-1; 7 bases map to TRBD1. Germline CDR1 is SGHKS and CDR2 is YYEKEE (reference sequence). The CDR3 loop spans 14 amino acids. The J segment lost 2 bases and the V segment lost 3 bases, leaving 4 bases of the junction unmatched. The CDR3 coding sequence is TGTGCCAGCAGCTCGGGGACAGCCAACACTGAAGCTTTCTTT. It yields the protein CASSSGTANTEAFF. Using reference TRBV5-5 and TRBJ1-1 for the parts outside the CDR3, the full variable domain is DAGVTQSPTHLIKTRGQQVTLRCSPISGHKSVSWYQQVLGQGPQFIFQYYEKEERGRGNFPDRFSARQFPNYSSELNVNALLLGDSALYLCASSSGTANTEAFFGQGTRLTVV.